This T cell receptor (beta chain) was sequenced for a study of blood T cell repertoires in COVID-19. Across the study: Italy, Spain and the United States were the sources of the convalescent and acute COVID-19 samples.

V lost 3 bases and J 0 bases, leaving 7 bases between the germline ends. This CDR3 spans 14 amino acids. Germline lookup yields CDR1 MRHNA and CDR2 SNTAGT. Original data processing: Cell counts per sample came from amplifying reference gene primers. Only in-frame clones appear in the TCRdb table, and some are missing; sequencing was by immunoSEQ multiplex PCR. V, J and clone size are taken as reported in that table, and D and trimming were inferred from the DNA itself. The data show about 70,000 clones, 70% to 90% seen once. This chain links TRBV6-4 with TRBJ2-3; D perhaps matches TRBD1 (5 bases). The TCR was taken from a human donor in a cohort sampled during active COVID-19. Sequences were obtained from peripheral blood. Here the CDR3 DNA reads TGTGCCAGCAGTGAGGGGCTTAGCACAGATACGCAGTATTTT. It translates to CASSEGLSTDTQYF.